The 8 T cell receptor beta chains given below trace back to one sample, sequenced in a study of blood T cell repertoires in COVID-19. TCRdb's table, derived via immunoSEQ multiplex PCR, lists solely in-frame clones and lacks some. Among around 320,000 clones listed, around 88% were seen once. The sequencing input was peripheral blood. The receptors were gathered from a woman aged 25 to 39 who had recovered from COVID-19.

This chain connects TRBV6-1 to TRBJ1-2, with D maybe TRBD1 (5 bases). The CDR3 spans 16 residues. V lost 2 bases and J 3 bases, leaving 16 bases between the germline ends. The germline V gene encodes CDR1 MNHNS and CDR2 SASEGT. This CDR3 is CASSETAGHPYYGYTF. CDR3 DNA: TGTGCCAGCAGTGAAACGGCGGGGCACCCGTACTATGGCTACACCTTC.

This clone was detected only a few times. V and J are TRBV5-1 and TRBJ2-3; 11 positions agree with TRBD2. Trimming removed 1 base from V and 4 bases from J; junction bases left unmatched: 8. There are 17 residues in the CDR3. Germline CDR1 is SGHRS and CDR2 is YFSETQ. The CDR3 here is CASSLWLAGGTADTQYF. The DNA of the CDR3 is TGCGCCAGCAGCTTGTGGCTAGCGGGGGGTACAGCAGATACGCAGTATTTT.

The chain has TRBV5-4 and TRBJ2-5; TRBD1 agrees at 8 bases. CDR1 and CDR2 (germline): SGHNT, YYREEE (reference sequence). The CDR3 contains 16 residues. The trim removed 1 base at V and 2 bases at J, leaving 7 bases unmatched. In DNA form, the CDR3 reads TGTGCCAGCAGCTTGACCCAGGGGGCCCCACAAGAGACCCAGTACTTC. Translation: CASSLTQGAPQETQYF.

This CDR3 is CASSQPGGAETQYF. The CDR3 nucleotides read TGTGCCAGCAGCCAACCAGGGGGCGCGGAGACCCAGTACTTC. The chain recombines TRBV6-6 with TRBJ2-5; TRBD1 aligns across 8 bases. The CDR3 extends over 14 amino acids. Looked up from germline, CDR1 is MNHNY and CDR2 is SVGAGI (reference sequence). The V and J ends lost 6 bases and 5 bases, in that order; junction bases with no gene match: 8.

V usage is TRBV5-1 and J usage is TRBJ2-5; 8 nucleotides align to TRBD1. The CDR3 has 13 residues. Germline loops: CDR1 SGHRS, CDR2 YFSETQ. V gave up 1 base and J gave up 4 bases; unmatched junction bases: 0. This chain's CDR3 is CASSLQGAETQYF. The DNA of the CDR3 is TGCGCCAGCAGCTTGCAGGGGGCAGAGACCCAGTACTTC.

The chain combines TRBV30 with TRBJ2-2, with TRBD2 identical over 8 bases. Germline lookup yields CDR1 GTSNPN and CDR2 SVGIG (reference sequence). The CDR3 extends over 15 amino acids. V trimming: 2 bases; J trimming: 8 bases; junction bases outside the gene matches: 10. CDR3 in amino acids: CAWSRLAPSQGELFF. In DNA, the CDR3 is TGTGCCTGGAGTAGACTAGCGCCATCGCAAGGGGAGCTGTTTTTT.

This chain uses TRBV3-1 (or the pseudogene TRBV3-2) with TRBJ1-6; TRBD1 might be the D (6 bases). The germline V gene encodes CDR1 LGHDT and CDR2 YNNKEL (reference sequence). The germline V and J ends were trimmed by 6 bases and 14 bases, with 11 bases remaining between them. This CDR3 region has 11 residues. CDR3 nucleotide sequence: TGTGCCAGCAGAGGGGGTGAAACCCTCCACTTT. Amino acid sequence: CASRGGETLHF.

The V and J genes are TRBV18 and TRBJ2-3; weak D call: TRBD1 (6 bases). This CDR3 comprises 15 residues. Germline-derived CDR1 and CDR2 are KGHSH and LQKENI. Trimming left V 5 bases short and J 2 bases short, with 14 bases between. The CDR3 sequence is CASSSSQGFTDTQYF. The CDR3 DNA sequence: TGTGCCAGCTCATCCTCTCAGGGGTTCACAGATACGCAGTATTTT.